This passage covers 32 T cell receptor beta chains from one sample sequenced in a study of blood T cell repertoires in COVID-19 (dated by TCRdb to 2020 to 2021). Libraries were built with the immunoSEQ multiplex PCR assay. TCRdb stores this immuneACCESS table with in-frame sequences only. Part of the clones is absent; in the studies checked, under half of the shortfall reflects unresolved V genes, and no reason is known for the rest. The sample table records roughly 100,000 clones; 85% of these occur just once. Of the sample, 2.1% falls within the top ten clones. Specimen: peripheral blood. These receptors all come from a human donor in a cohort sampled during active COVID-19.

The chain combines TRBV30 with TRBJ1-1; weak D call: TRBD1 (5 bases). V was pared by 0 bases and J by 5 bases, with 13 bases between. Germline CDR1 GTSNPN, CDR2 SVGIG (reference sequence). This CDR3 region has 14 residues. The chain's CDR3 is CAWSVGRGWTEAFF. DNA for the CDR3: TGTGCCTGGAGTGTAGGCCGGGGGTGGACTGAAGCTTTCTTT.

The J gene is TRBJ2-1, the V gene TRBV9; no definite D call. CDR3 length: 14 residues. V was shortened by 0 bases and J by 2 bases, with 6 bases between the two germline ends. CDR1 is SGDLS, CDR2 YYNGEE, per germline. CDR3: CASSVAAAYNEQFF. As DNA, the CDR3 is TGTGCCAGCAGCGTAGCCGCAGCCTACAATGAGCAGTTCTTC.

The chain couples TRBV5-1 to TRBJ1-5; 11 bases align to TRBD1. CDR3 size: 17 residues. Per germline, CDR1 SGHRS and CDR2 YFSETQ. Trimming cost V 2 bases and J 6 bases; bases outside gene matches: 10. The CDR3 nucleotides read TGCGCCAGCAGCTTAGGCACCGGGACAGGGGGGGCTCAGCCCCAGCATTTT. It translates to CASSLGTGTGGAQPQHF.

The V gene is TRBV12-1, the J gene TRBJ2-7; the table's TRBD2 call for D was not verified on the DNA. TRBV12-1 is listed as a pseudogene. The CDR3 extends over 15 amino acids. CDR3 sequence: CASSCGLAGVYEQYF. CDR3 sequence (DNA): TGTGCCAGCAGCTGCGGACTAGCGGGAGTGTACGAGCAGTACTTC.

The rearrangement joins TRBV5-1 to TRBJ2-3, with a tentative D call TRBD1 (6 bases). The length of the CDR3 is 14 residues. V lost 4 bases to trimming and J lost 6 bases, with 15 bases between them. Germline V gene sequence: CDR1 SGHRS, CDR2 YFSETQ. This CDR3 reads CASSGTGHGDTQYF. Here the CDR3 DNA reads TGCGCCAGCAGCGGAACAGGGCATGGGGATACGCAGTATTTT.

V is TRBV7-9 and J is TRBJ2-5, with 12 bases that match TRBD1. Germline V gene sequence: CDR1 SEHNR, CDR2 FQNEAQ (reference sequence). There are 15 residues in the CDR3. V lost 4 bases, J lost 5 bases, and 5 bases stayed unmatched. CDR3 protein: CASSWGTGGAETQYF. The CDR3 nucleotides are TGTGCCAGCAGCTGGGGGACAGGGGGCGCTGAGACCCAGTACTTC. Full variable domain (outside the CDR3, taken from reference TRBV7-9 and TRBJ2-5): DTGVSQNPRHKITKRGQNVTFRCDPISEHNRLYWYRQTLGQGPEFLTYFQNEAQLEKSRLLSDRFSAERPKGSFSTLEIQRTEQGDSAMYLCASSWGTGGAETQYFGPGTRLLVL.

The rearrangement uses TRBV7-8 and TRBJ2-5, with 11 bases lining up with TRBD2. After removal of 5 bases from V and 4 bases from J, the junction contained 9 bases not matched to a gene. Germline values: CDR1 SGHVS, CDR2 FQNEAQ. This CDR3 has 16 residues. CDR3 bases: TGTGCCAGCAGCGTTCCGGGACTAGCGGCTTCAGAGACCCAGTACTTC. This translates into CASSVPGLAASETQYF.

CDR3 nucleotides: TGTGCCAGCAGCCAAGTGAGGGACAGGGCTGGGGCCAACGTCCTGACTTTC. This gives the protein CASSQVRDRAGANVLTF. The chain has TRBV4-2 and TRBJ2-6; 9 bases align to TRBD1. Germline values: CDR1 LGHNA, CDR2 YNFKEQ. The CDR3 sequence is 17 residues long. J lost 2 bases, V lost 1 base, and 3 bases had no gene match.

The CDR3 here is CASRTSGVSYEQYF. In DNA form, the CDR3 reads TGTGCCAGCAGGACTAGCGGGGTATCCTACGAGCAGTACTTC. J is TRBJ2-7 and V is TRBV6-5; 11 positions agree with TRBD2. The V segment lost 6 bases and the J segment 1 base; nucleotides outside the gene matches: 2. Per germline, CDR1 MNHEY and CDR2 SVGAGI. The CDR3 has 14 residues.

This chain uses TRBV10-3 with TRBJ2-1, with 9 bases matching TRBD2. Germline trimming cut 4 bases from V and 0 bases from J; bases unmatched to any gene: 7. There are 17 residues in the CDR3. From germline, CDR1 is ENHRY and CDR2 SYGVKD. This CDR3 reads CAISVPSGMLSYNEQFF. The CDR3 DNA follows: TGTGCCATCAGTGTACCTAGCGGGATGCTCTCCTACAATGAGCAGTTCTTC.

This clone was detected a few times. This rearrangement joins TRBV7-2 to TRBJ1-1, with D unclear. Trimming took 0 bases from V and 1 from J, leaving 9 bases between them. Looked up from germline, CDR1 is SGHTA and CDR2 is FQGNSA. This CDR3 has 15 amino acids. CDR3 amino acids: CASSLAHTPNTEAFF. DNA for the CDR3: TGTGCCAGCAGCTTAGCGCACACCCCGAACACTGAAGCTTTCTTT. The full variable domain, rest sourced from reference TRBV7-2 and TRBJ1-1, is GAGVSQSPSNKVTEKGKDVELRCDPISGHTALYWYRQSLGQGLEFLIYFQGNSAPDKSGLPSDRFSAERTGGSVSTLTIQRTQQEDSAVYLCASSLAHTPNTEAFFGQGTRLTVV.

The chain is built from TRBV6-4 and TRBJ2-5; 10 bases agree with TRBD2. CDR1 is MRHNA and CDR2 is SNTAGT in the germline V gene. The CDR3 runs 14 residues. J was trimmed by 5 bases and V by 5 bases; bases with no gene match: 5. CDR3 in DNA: TGTGCCAGCAGTCCAACTAGCGGGGCCGAGACCCAGTACTTC. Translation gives CASSPTSGAETQYF.

Here the CDR3 reads CASSEDRDWGFEAFF. Written as DNA, the CDR3 is TGTGCCAGCAGTGAGGACAGGGATTGGGGGTTTGAAGCTTTCTTT. The chain carries TRBV6-1 and TRBJ1-1; 8 nucleotides line up with TRBD1. The J segment lost 7 bases and the V segment lost 3 bases, leaving 10 bases of the junction unmatched. This CDR3 spans 15 amino acids. The germline CDR1 and CDR2 sequences are MNHNS and SASEGT.

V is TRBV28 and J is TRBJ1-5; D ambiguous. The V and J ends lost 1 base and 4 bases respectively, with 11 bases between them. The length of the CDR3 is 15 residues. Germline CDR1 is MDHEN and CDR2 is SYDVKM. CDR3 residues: CASSLSGGPNQPQHF. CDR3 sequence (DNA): TGTGCCAGCAGTTTATCAGGAGGCCCAAATCAGCCCCAGCATTTT. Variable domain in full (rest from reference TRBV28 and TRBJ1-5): DVKVTQSSRYLVKRTGEKVFLECVQDMDHENMFWYRQDPGLGLRLIYFSYDVKMKEKGDIPEGYSVSREKKERFSLILESASTNQTSMYLCASSLSGGPNQPQHFGDGTRLSIL.

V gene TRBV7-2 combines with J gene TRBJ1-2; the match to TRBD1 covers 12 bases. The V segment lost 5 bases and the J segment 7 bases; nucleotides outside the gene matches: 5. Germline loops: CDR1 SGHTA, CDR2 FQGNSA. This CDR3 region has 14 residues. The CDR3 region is CASSPGQGAFGYTF. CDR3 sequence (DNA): TGTGCCAGCAGCCCGGGACAGGGGGCTTTTGGCTACACCTTC.

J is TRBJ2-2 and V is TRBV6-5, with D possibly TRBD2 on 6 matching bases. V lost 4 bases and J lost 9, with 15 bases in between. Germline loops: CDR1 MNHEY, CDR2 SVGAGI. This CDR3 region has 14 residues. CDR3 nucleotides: TGTGCCAGCAGTTTGGAGGGAGGCGCATGGGAGCTGTTTTTT. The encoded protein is CASSLEGGAWELFF.

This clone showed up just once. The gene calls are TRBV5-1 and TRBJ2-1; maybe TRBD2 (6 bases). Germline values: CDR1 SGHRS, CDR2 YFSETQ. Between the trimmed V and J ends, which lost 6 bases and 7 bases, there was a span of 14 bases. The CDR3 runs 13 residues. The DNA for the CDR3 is TGCGCCAGCACCCGCGCGGGGACGAATGAGCAGTTCTTC. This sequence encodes CASTRAGTNEQFF.

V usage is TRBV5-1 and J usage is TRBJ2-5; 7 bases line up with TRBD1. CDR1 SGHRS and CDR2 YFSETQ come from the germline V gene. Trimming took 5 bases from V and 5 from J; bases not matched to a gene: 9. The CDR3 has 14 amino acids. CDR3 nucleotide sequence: TGCGCCAGCAGATCTAACAGGGGCGGGGAGACCCAGTACTTC. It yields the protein CASRSNRGGETQYF.

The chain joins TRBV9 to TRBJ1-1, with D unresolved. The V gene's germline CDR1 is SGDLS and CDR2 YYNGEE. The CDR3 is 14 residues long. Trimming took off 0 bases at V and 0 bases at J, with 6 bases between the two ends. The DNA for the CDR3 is TGTGCCAGCAGCGTAGCGAGTATGAACACTGAAGCTTTCTTT. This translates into CASSVASMNTEAFF.

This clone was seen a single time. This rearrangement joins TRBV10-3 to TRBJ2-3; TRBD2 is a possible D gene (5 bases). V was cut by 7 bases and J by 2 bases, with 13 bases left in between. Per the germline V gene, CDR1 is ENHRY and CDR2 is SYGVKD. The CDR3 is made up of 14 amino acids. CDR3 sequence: CAITGEEATDTQYF. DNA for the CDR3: TGTGCCATCACTGGTGAGGAGGCCACAGATACGCAGTATTTT.

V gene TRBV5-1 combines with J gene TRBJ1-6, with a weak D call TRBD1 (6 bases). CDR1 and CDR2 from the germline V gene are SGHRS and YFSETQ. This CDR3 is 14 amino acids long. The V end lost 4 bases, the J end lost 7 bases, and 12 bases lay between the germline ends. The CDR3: CASSPRTDNSPLHF. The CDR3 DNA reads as TGCGCCAGCAGCCCTCGGACAGACAATTCACCCCTCCACTTT.

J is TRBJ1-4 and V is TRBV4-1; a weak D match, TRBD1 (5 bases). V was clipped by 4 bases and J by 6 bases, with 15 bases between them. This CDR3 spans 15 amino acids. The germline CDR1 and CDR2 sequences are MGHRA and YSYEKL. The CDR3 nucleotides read TGCGCCAGCAGCCGAACGGGGGGGGATCATGAAAAACTGTTTTTT. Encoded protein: CASSRTGGDHEKLFF.

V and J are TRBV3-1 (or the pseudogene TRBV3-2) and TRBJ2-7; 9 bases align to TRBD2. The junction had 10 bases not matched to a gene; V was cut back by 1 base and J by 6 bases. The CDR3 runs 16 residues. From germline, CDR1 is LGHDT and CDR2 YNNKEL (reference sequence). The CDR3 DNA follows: TGTGCCAGCAGCCAAGGTGGCGGGGGGGCCGGGGGCGAGCAGTACTTC. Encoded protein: CASSQGGGGAGGEQYF.

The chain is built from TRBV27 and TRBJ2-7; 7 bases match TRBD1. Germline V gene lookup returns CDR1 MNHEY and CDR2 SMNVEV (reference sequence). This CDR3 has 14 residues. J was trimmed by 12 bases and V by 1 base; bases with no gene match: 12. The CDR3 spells CASSLYGIGGARYF. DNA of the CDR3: TGTGCCAGCAGTTTATATGGGATAGGGGGCGCGAGGTACTTC.

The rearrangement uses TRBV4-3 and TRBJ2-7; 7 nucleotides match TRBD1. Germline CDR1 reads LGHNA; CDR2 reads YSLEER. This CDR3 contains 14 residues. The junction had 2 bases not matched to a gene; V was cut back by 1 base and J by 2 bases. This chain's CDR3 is CASSQGTGPYEQYF. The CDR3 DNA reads TGCGCCAGCAGCCAAGGGACAGGACCCTACGAGCAGTACTTC.

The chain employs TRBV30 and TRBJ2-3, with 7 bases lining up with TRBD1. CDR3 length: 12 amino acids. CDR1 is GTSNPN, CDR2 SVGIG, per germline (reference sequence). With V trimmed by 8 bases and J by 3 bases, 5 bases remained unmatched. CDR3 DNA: TGTGCCCAGGGGGTGGGAACAGATACGCAGTATTTT. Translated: CAQGVGTDTQYF. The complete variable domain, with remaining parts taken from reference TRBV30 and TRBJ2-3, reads SQTIHQWPATLVQPVGSPLSLECTVEGTSNPNLYWYRQAAGRGLQLLFYSVGIGQISSEVPQNLSASRPQDRQFILSSKKLLLSDSGFYLCAQGVGTDTQYFGPGTRLTVL.

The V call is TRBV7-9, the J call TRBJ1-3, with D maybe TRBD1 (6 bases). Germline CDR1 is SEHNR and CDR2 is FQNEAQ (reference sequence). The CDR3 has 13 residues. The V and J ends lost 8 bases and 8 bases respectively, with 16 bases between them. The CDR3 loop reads CASGRQDADTIYF. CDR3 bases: TGTGCCAGCGGGCGACAGGACGCGGACACCATATATTTT.

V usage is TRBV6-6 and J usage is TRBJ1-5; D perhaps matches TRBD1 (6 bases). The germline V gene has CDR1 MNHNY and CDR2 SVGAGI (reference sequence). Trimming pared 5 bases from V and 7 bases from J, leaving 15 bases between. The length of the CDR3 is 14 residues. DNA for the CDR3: TGTGCCAGCAGTCTCGACCCCAGGGGACAGCCCCAGCATTTT. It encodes CASSLDPRGQPQHF.

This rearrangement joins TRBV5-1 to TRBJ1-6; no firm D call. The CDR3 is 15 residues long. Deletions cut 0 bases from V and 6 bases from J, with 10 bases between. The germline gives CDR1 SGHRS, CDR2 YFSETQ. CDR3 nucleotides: TGCGCCAGCAGCTTGGGAGGTCTAGGTAATTCACCCCTCCACTTT. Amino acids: CASSLGGLGNSPLHF.

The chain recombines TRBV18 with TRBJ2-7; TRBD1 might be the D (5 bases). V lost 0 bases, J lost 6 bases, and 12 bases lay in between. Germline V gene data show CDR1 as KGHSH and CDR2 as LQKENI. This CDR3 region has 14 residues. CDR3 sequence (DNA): TGTGCCAGCTCACCACCCGTCAGGGTGGGCGAGCAGTACTTC. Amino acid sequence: CASSPPVRVGEQYF.

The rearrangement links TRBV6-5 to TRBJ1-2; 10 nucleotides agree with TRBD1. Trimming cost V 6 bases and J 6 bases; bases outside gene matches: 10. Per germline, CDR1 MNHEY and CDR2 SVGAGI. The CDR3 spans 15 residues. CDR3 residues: CASRTGGFFPDGYTF. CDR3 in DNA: TGTGCCAGCAGGACAGGGGGCTTTTTTCCTGATGGCTACACCTTC.

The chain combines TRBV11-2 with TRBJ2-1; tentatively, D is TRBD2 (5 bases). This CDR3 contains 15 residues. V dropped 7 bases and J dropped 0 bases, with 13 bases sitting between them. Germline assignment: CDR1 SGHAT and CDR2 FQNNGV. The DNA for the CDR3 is TGTGCCAGCAACCTCCGGGGAAACTCCTACAATGAGCAGTTCTTC. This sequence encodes CASNLRGNSYNEQFF.